The 22 T cell receptor beta chains presented below share a single source sample, sequenced in a study of blood T cell repertoires in COVID-19. This table comes from immunoSEQ multiplex PCR, and its TCRdb copy is limited to in-frame clones, with some not included. The sample records some 200,000 clones, roughly nine tenths being singletons. Sequences were obtained from peripheral blood. All receptors derive from an older woman with acute or convalescent COVID-19.

The J gene is TRBJ2-7, the V gene TRBV5-1; D not resolved. Germline V gene sequence: CDR1 SGHRS, CDR2 YFSETQ. The CDR3 runs to 14 residues. Trimming took 1 base from V and 2 from J, leaving 10 bases between them. CDR3 nucleotides: TGCGCCAGCAGCTTGTACTTGGGCCCCTACGAGCAGTACTTC. Amino acids: CASSLYLGPYEQYF.

In this sample, this clone turned up a few times. This specimen includes other DNA sequences encoding the same CDR3. The rearrangement uses TRBV3-1 (or the pseudogene TRBV3-2) and TRBJ2-7, with D perhaps TRBD2 (5 bases). This CDR3 has 15 amino acids. Germline CDR1 LGHDT, CDR2 YNNKEL (reference sequence). The ends were cut back, 1 base at V and 1 base at J, with 11 bases in the middle. The CDR3 here is CASSQVPGISYEQYF. The DNA of the CDR3 is TGTGCCAGCAGCCAAGTGCCGGGGATATCCTACGAGCAGTACTTC.

V and J are TRBV18 and TRBJ1-4; D is uncertain. This CDR3 spans 12 amino acids. CDR1 and CDR2 from the germline V gene are KGHSH and LQKENI. The V gene lost 5 bases and the J gene lost 8 bases, with 9 bases spanning the gap. CDR3 sequence (DNA): TGTGCCAGCTCAGGGCTACAGGAAAAACTGTTTTTT. It specifies CASSGLQEKLFF. The whole variable domain, filled in from reference TRBV18 and TRBJ1-4, reads NAGVMQNPRHLVRRRGQEARLRCSPMKGHSHVYWYRQLPEEGLKFMVYLQKENIIDESGMPKERFSAEFPKEGPSILRIQQVVRGDSAAYFCASSGLQEKLFFGSGTQLSVL.

On this clone: The CDR3 carries no conserved terminal phenylalanine or tryptophan, so it likely arises from a read error. The DNA is omitted, as the CDR3 cannot be located on it reliably, and the CDR3 follows TCRdb's listing. CDR3 sequence: CASSYEAGVLLL. The chain employs TRBV6-6 and TRBJ2-3; the D call in the table, TRBD2, was not verified against the DNA. The CDR3 is 12 residues long, counting both termini. Germline CDR1 is MNHNY and CDR2 is SVGAGI (reference sequence).

The chain employs TRBV20-1 and TRBJ2-3, with TRBD2 matching 10 bases. This CDR3 region has 15 residues. V was clipped by 3 bases and J by 3 bases; unmatched bases: 6. Per germline, CDR1 DFQATT and CDR2 SNEGSKA (reference sequence). CDR3 residues: CSASNLAGATDTQYF. The CDR3 region has the DNA TGCAGTGCTAGTAACCTAGCGGGAGCGACAGATACGCAGTATTTT.

The genes are TRBV6-5 and TRBJ2-1, with 9 bases that match TRBD1. The CDR3 spans 14 residues. Germline-derived CDR1 and CDR2 are MNHEY and SVGAGI. J gave up 6 bases and V 2 bases, and 2 bases lay outside the gene matches. The CDR3 DNA reads TGTGCCAGCAGTTACGACAGGGGGACCAATGAGCAGTTCTTC. Translated: CASSYDRGTNEQFF.

The chain uses TRBV28 and TRBJ2-4; the D gene is possibly TRBD2 (5 bases). Germline assignment: CDR1 MDHEN and CDR2 SYDVKM. The germline V and J ends were trimmed by 6 bases and 4 bases, with 13 bases remaining between them. The CDR3 totals 14 residues. CDR3 protein: CASSPGLVKNIQYF. As DNA, the CDR3 is TGTGCCAGCAGCCCCGGACTTGTAAAAAACATTCAGTACTTC.

CDR3 nucleotide sequence: TGCGCCAGCAGTGATCCCGGGACAGCGAACACTGAAGCTTTCTTT. Translation: CASSDPGTANTEAFF. V gene TRBV10-1 combines with J gene TRBJ1-1; TRBD1 matches at 7 bases. The CDR3 has 15 residues. The germline gives CDR1 WNHNN, CDR2 SYGVQD (reference sequence). J lost 1 base, V lost 3 bases, and 5 bases had no gene match.

The chain is built from TRBV18 and TRBJ2-7; the match to TRBD2 covers 12 bases. This CDR3 is 15 amino acids long. V lost 0 bases, J lost 8 bases, and 5 bases stayed unmatched. CDR1 is KGHSH, CDR2 LQKENI, per germline. The CDR3 loop is CASSPPASGRAQQYF. CDR3 sequence (DNA): TGTGCCAGCTCACCACCAGCTAGCGGGAGGGCGCAGCAGTACTTC.

V gene TRBV5-1 combines with J gene TRBJ1-2, with 9 bases identical to TRBD1. V dropped 4 bases and J dropped 8; count of bases not matched to a gene: 12. This CDR3 is 15 amino acids long. CDR1 is SGHRS and CDR2 is YFSETQ in the germline V gene. The CDR3 nucleotides read TGCGCCAGCAGCCCCCGGGACAGGGATATTAGGGGCTACACCTTC. Protein: CASSPRDRDIRGYTF.

This sequence joins TRBV18 and TRBJ2-7; D remains ambiguous. The CDR3 has 14 residues. Germline lookup yields CDR1 KGHSH and CDR2 LQKENI. The V end lost 6 bases, the J end lost 3 bases, and 15 bases lay between the germline ends. CDR3 nucleotide sequence: TGTGCCAGCTCGCCCAGTAGGAGCTTCTACGAGCAGTACTTC. This sequence encodes CASSPSRSFYEQYF. The whole variable domain, remainder taken from reference TRBV18 and TRBJ2-7, is NAGVMQNPRHLVRRRGQEARLRCSPMKGHSHVYWYRQLPEEGLKFMVYLQKENIIDESGMPKERFSAEFPKEGPSILRIQQVVRGDSAAYFCASSPSRSFYEQYFGPGTRLTVT.

V usage is TRBV7-8 and J usage is TRBJ2-2; a possible D gene is TRBD2 (7 bases). The CDR3 extends over 13 amino acids. The V gene's germline CDR1 is SGHVS and CDR2 FQNEAQ. V lost 8 bases and J 7 bases, leaving 14 bases between the germline ends. The CDR3 region has the DNA TGTGCCAGCGTAGGGGGGGACGGCGGGGAGCTGTTTTTT. It specifies CASVGGDGGELFF. Drawing the rest from reference TRBV7-8 and TRBJ2-2, the complete variable domain is GAGVSQSPRYKVAKRGQDVALRCDPISGHVSLFWYQQALGQGPEFLTYFQNEAQLDKSGLPSDRFFAERPEGSVSTLKIQRTQQEDSAVYLCASVGGDGGELFFGEGSRLTVL.

The V call is TRBV9, the J call TRBJ2-3, with a possible D match to TRBD1 (6 bases). This CDR3 comprises 13 residues. The V gene lost 3 bases and the J gene lost 6 bases, with 11 bases spanning the gap. CDR1 and CDR2 from the germline V gene are SGDLS and YYNGEE. The CDR3 reads CASSARGGDTQYF. Here the CDR3 DNA reads TGTGCCAGCAGCGCCAGGGGTGGTGATACGCAGTATTTT.

In its sample, this clone ranks as medium-sized. V is TRBV14 and J is TRBJ2-5, with D possibly TRBD2 on 6 matching bases. The V gene's germline CDR1 is SGHDN and CDR2 FVKESK. Deletions cut 2 bases from V and 7 bases from J, with 14 bases between. The length of the CDR3 is 14 residues. The CDR3 DNA sequence: TGTGCCAGCAGCCAATTCACTAGCTCGGGGACCCAGTACTTC. It codes for CASSQFTSSGTQYF.

The chain employs TRBV2 and TRBJ2-7; D is unclear. Per germline, CDR1 SNHLY and CDR2 FYNNEI. The germline V and J ends were trimmed by 2 bases and 2 bases, with 7 bases remaining between them. The CDR3 extends over 13 amino acids. The CDR3 region has the DNA TGTGCCAGCAGTGAAACCCCTACCTACGAGCAGTACTTC. It translates to CASSETPTYEQYF.

The CDR3 region is CASSRSGTEYNEQFF. In nucleotides, the CDR3 is TGTGCCAGTAGCCGTTCCGGGACAGAGTACAATGAGCAGTTCTTC. V gene TRBV19 combines with J gene TRBJ2-1; 7 bases fit TRBD1. The CDR3 has 15 amino acids. Unmatched junction bases numbered 9, after V lost 6 bases and J lost 4 bases. Germline V gives CDR1 LNHDA, CDR2 SQIVND (reference sequence).

CDR3 coding DNA: TGCAGCGTCGGGACAGTTATAACTTCTTATGGCTACACCTTC. This encodes CSVGTVITSYGYTF. This chain connects TRBV29-1 to TRBJ1-2; 7 bases fit TRBD1. Germline trimming cut 6 bases from V and 5 bases from J; bases unmatched to any gene: 12. The CDR3 runs 14 residues. CDR1 and CDR2 from the germline V gene are SQVTM and ANQGSEA.

The rearrangement uses TRBV7-9 and TRBJ2-7, with D uncertain. CDR1 is SEHNR and CDR2 is FQNEAQ in the germline V gene (reference sequence). Trimming removed 4 bases from V and 4 bases from J, with 5 bases in between. The CDR3 spans 11 residues. The CDR3 is CASSSLYEQYF. For the CDR3, the DNA is TGTGCCAGCAGCTCGCTATACGAGCAGTACTTC.

The rearrangement uses TRBV5-1 and TRBJ1-3, with 8 bases matching TRBD1. V shed 3 bases, J shed 3 bases, and the junction held 8 bases outside the gene matches. The CDR3 extends over 16 amino acids. The germline V gene encodes CDR1 SGHRS and CDR2 YFSETQ. The CDR3 region has the DNA TGCGCCAGCAGCTCAACCGGGACAGGTTTTGGAAACACCATATATTTT. It yields the protein CASSSTGTGFGNTIYF.

This sequence joins TRBV5-1 and TRBJ1-1, with 7 bases identical to TRBD1. The V and J ends lost 4 bases and 1 base, in that order; junction bases with no gene match: 10. This CDR3 contains 16 residues. The germline CDR1 and CDR2 sequences are SGHRS and YFSETQ. DNA for the CDR3: TGCGCCAGCAGCCTACAGGGGACGGGGTCGAACACTGAAGCTTTCTTT. This codes for CASSLQGTGSNTEAFF.

The V call is TRBV27, the J call TRBJ2-7; 9 nucleotides match TRBD2. This CDR3 is 14 amino acids long. J was trimmed by 3 bases and V by 10 bases; bases with no gene match: 10. Per the germline V gene, CDR1 is MNHEY and CDR2 is SMNVEV (reference sequence). The CDR3 DNA is TGTGCCACCGCCCTGACTAGCGGTTACTACGAGCAGTACTTC. Translation: CATALTSGYYEQYF.

CDR3 in amino acids: CASSQPGGKETQYF. The CDR3 DNA is TGTGCCAGCAGCCAACCGGGGGGGAAAGAGACCCAGTACTTC. The J gene is TRBJ2-5, the V gene TRBV4-2, with 8 bases identical to TRBD2. Germline loops: CDR1 LGHNA, CDR2 YNFKEQ. The ends lost 2 bases at V and 3 bases at J; junction bases unmatched: 2. The CDR3 covers 14 residues.